Listed here are 27 T cell receptor beta chains from one sample, sequenced in a study of early stage breast cancer tumors. TCRdb's copy holds only in-frame clones and misses some; the assay was immunoSEQ multiplex PCR. The repertoire holds approximately 70,000 clones, 80% seen once, with over 3.5% in the top ten. What was sequenced was blood. The source of these receptors is a person in their 40s with breast cancer.

J is TRBJ2-1 and V is TRBV7-9; D perhaps matches TRBD1 (6 bases). Germline loops: CDR1 SEHNR, CDR2 FQNEAQ (reference sequence). CDR3 length: 14 residues. Trimming took 5 bases from V and 6 from J, leaving 14 bases between them. The CDR3 DNA sequence: TGTGCCAGCAGCCTGGGACAACCAGGCAATGAGCAGTTCTTC. Its protein is CASSLGQPGNEQFF.

CDR3 in DNA: TGCGCCAGCAGCTCAATAGACAATGAGCAGTTCTTC. Translated, it gives CASSSIDNEQFF. The V gene is TRBV5-1, the J gene TRBJ2-1; D is unresolved. There are 12 residues in the CDR3. The germline CDR1 and CDR2 sequences are SGHRS and YFSETQ. Trimming took off 3 bases at V and 5 bases at J, with 6 bases between the two ends.

The chain recombines TRBV5-3 with TRBJ2-2; possible D gene TRBD1, 6 bases. Being an ORF, TRBV5-3 has a function that is uncertain. Trimming left V 6 bases short and J 0 bases short, with 15 bases between. The CDR3 length is 16 residues. Written as DNA, the CDR3 is TGTGCCAGAACGGGACACCCGTTCGCGAACACCGGGGAGCTGTTTTTT. Protein sequence: CARTGHPFANTGELFF.

The rearrangement joins TRBV7-2 to TRBJ1-3; 10 positions agree with TRBD1. V lost 5 bases to trimming and J lost 6 bases; unmatched junction nucleotides: 7. The CDR3 contains 15 residues. Germline V lookup: CDR1 SGHTA, CDR2 FQGNSA. CDR3 sequence reads: CASSRDGTGANTIYF. DNA for the CDR3: TGTGCCAGCAGCCGTGACGGGACAGGGGCAAACACCATATATTTT.

Worth noting for this clone: The same CDR3 can be traced to other DNA sequences in this sample. V usage is TRBV7-9 and J usage is TRBJ2-5; D might be TRBD1 (6 bases). Germline loops: CDR1 SEHNR, CDR2 FQNEAQ (reference sequence). Trimming removed 0 bases at V and 2 bases at J, with 10 bases between. This CDR3 is built from 15 residues. DNA for the CDR3: TGTGCCAGCAGCTTAGCAGGGGGATTACAAGAGACCCAGTACTTC. Protein: CASSLAGGLQETQYF. Drawing the rest from reference TRBV7-9 and TRBJ2-5, the complete variable domain is DTGVSQNPRHKITKRGQNVTFRCDPISEHNRLYWYRQTLGQGPEFLTYFQNEAQLEKSRLLSDRFSAERPKGSFSTLEIQRTEQGDSAMYLCASSLAGGLQETQYFGPGTRLLVL.

The CDR3 coding sequence is TGTGCCAGCAGTGACCGGGGCGCGGGAGGGCAAGAGACCCAGTACTTC. Protein sequence: CASSDRGAGGQETQYF. The V gene is TRBV2, the J gene TRBJ2-5, with 9 bases that match TRBD2. There are 16 residues in the CDR3. The V segment lost 3 bases and the J segment 2 bases; nucleotides outside the gene matches: 7. Germline V gene lookup returns CDR1 SNHLY and CDR2 FYNNEI.

The chain uses TRBV7-9 and TRBJ2-3, with 7 nucleotides matching TRBD1. V lost 5 bases, J lost 0 bases, and 5 bases stayed unmatched. From germline, CDR1 is SEHNR and CDR2 FQNEAQ (reference sequence). CDR3 size: 15 residues. CDR3 DNA sequence: TGTGCCAGCAGCCTGCGACAGGGAAGCACAGATACGCAGTATTTT. Translating gives CASSLRQGSTDTQYF.

V usage is TRBV6-4 and J usage is TRBJ2-1; TRBD2 matches at 12 bases. The CDR3 has 14 amino acids. V was clipped by 4 bases and J by 10 bases; unmatched bases: 5. Germline loops: CDR1 MRHNA, CDR2 SNTAGT. The CDR3 protein is CASSAWTSGKEQFF. The CDR3 DNA sequence: TGTGCCAGCAGTGCCTGGACTAGCGGGAAAGAGCAGTTCTTC.

This sequence joins TRBV30 and TRBJ2-1; 11 nucleotides line up with TRBD2. The CDR3 is made up of 14 amino acids. In germline, CDR1 is GTSNPN, CDR2 SVGIG (reference sequence). Trimming at V came to 5 bases and at J to 8 bases, leaving 8 bases not matched to a gene. CDR3 coding DNA: TGTGCCTGGGAAGTAGCGGGAGGGCCGTATGAGCAGTTCTTC. This encodes CAWEVAGGPYEQFF.

V is TRBV28 and J is TRBJ1-1; weak D call: TRBD1 (5 bases). Trimming removed 9 bases from V and 0 bases from J, with 8 bases in between. This CDR3 comprises 12 residues. Germline V gene data show CDR1 as MDHEN and CDR2 as SYDVKM. CDR3 loop: CASGHLNTEAFF. In DNA, the CDR3 is TGTGCCAGTGGACACTTGAACACTGAAGCTTTCTTT.

The chain recombines TRBV28 with TRBJ2-1; 11 bases are shared with TRBD2. This CDR3 comprises 14 residues. Germline V gives CDR1 MDHEN, CDR2 SYDVKM. The trim removed 5 bases at V and 10 bases at J, leaving 7 bases unmatched. The CDR3 region has the DNA TGTGCCAGCAGTCCCCCGGGACTAGCGGAAGAGCAGTTCTTC. It codes for CASSPPGLAEEQFF.

The genes are TRBV14 and TRBJ1-1; D is possibly TRBD1 (6 bases). Trimming removed 0 bases from V and 4 bases from J, with 12 bases in between. The CDR3 contains 15 residues. Germline lookup yields CDR1 SGHDN and CDR2 FVKESK. DNA of the CDR3: TGTGCCAGCAGCCAAGATTTAGGGGGGTCCACTGAAGCTTTCTTT. This translates into CASSQDLGGSTEAFF. The entire variable domain, with the rest obtained from reference TRBV14 and TRBJ1-1, is as follows: EAGVTQFPSHSVIEKGQTVTLRCDPISGHDNLYWYRRVMGKEIKFLLHFVKESKQDESGMPNNRFLAERTGGTYSTLKVQPAELEDSGVYFCASSQDLGGSTEAFFGQGTRLTVV.

The chain joins TRBV19 to TRBJ1-1; D unresolved. CDR3 length: 15 residues. Germline loops: CDR1 LNHDA, CDR2 SQIVND (reference sequence). Trimming removed 5 bases from V and 0 bases from J, with 13 bases in between. The CDR3: CASSRSGDMNTEAFF. In nucleotides, the CDR3 is TGTGCCAGTAGTCGATCCGGGGATATGAACACTGAAGCTTTCTTT.

A single count supports this clone. The chain links TRBV5-1 to TRBJ2-3; 11 positions agree with TRBD2. Germline assignment: CDR1 SGHRS and CDR2 YFSETQ. The CDR3 extends over 16 amino acids. J lost 2 bases, V lost 4 bases, and 6 bases had no gene match. The CDR3 loop is CASSDGLAGYTDTQYF. The DNA of the CDR3 is TGCGCCAGCAGCGACGGACTAGCGGGCTACACAGATACGCAGTATTTT.

The rearrangement links TRBV5-8 to TRBJ2-3; 10 bases match TRBD1. CDR1 is SGHTS and CDR2 is YDEGEE in the germline V gene. The ends lost 1 base at V and 7 bases at J; junction bases unmatched: 3. CDR3 length: 14 amino acids. The CDR3, as DNA: TGTGCCAGCAGCTTGAGACAGGGGGCAAATACGCAGTATTTT. This sequence encodes CASSLRQGANTQYF.

This clone was counted once. The chain links TRBV28 to TRBJ2-7; the match to TRBD2 covers 8 bases. The germline V gene has CDR1 MDHEN and CDR2 SYDVKM. The V segment lost 7 bases and the J segment 5 bases; nucleotides outside the gene matches: 10. CDR3 size: 14 residues. The CDR3 protein is CASKPGGVMNEQYF. DNA for the CDR3: TGTGCCAGCAAGCCGGGAGGGGTAATGAACGAGCAGTACTTC.

The V and J genes are TRBV7-6 and TRBJ2-3; TRBD1 aligns across 9 bases. This CDR3 has 14 amino acids. Germline V gives CDR1 SGHVS, CDR2 FNYEAQ. The junction had 2 bases not matched to a gene; V was cut back by 4 bases and J by 3 bases. The CDR3 reads CASSSGTGTDTQYF. In DNA form, the CDR3 reads TGTGCCAGCAGCTCCGGGACAGGGACAGATACGCAGTATTTT.

This clone was picked up one time. The chain links TRBV18 to TRBJ2-1; 11 nucleotides align to TRBD2. The germline V gene has CDR1 KGHSH and CDR2 LQKENI. The V segment lost 0 bases and the J segment 5 bases; nucleotides outside the gene matches: 3. The CDR3 runs 16 residues. CDR3 sequence (DNA): TGTGCCAGCTCACCACCCGGACTAGCGGGTAACAATGAGCAGTTCTTC. This translates into CASSPPGLAGNNEQFF.

The chain carries TRBV27 and TRBJ2-1; 10 bases are shared with TRBD2. Per the germline V gene, CDR1 is MNHEY and CDR2 is SMNVEV (reference sequence). V gave up 7 bases and J gave up 8 bases; unmatched junction bases: 11. The CDR3 totals 15 residues. The CDR3 here is CASTVGLAGDHEQFF. The CDR3, as DNA: TGTGCCAGCACCGTGGGCCTAGCGGGAGACCATGAGCAGTTCTTC.

The sample holds a few counts of this clone. The rearrangement joins TRBV19 to TRBJ1-2; 7 bases fit TRBD1. V trimming: 4 bases; J trimming: 4 bases; junction bases outside the gene matches: 6. Germline CDR1 and CDR2: LNHDA and SQIVND (reference sequence). The CDR3 sequence is 14 residues long. CDR3 sequence reads: CASSTMTGSYGYTF. The CDR3 region has the DNA TGTGCCAGTAGTACGATGACAGGGAGCTATGGCTACACCTTC.

This clone was seen more than once but under ten times. The CDR3 protein is CASSYREYTEAFF. For the CDR3, the DNA is TGTGCCAGTAGTTACAGAGAATACACTGAAGCTTTCTTT. The V and J genes are TRBV19 and TRBJ1-1; no definite D call. V was clipped by 5 bases and J by 3 bases, with 10 bases between them. The CDR3 totals 13 residues. CDR1 is LNHDA, CDR2 SQIVND, per germline (reference sequence). Together with reference TRBV19 and TRBJ1-1, the CDR3 gives the full variable domain: DGGITQSPKYLFRKEGQNVTLSCEQNLNHDAMYWYRQDPGQGLRLIYYSQIVNDFQKGDIAEGYSVSREKKESFPLTVTSAQKNPTAFYLCASSYREYTEAFFGQGTRLTVV.

This chain links TRBV14 with TRBJ1-4, with no clear D. Germline CDR1 and CDR2: SGHDN and FVKESK. Trimming pared 4 bases from V and 5 bases from J, leaving 8 bases between. The CDR3 has 13 residues. This chain's CDR3 is CASSRRWNEKLFF. CDR3 coding DNA: TGTGCCAGCAGCCGCCGTTGGAATGAAAAACTGTTTTTT.

This clone was seen more than once but under ten times. This rearrangement joins TRBV27 to TRBJ1-5; D perhaps matches TRBD1 (6 bases). The CDR3 has 14 amino acids. V lost 0 bases and J 6 bases, leaving 9 bases between the germline ends. The germline CDR1 and CDR2 sequences are MNHEY and SMNVEV (reference sequence). CDR3 sequence: CASSLSQGGQPQHF. The CDR3 DNA follows: TGTGCCAGCAGTTTATCCCAAGGGGGTCAGCCCCAGCATTTT.

The chain couples TRBV9 to TRBJ1-2; possibly TRBD1 for D (5 bases). Trimming stripped 0 bases from V and 6 bases from J, with 18 bases between. The CDR3 covers 16 residues. Germline values: CDR1 SGDLS, CDR2 YYNGEE. Here the CDR3 reads CASSVAVSREVDGYTF. The CDR3 DNA reads TGTGCCAGCAGCGTAGCTGTGAGCAGGGAAGTGGATGGCTACACCTTC.

V usage is TRBV7-6 and J usage is TRBJ2-6; D gene uncertain. V lost 0 bases and J 2 bases, leaving 5 bases between the germline ends. Germline lookup yields CDR1 SGHVS and CDR2 FNYEAQ. The CDR3 has 15 amino acids. CDR3 residues: CASSLAMTGANVLTF. CDR3 nucleotides: TGTGCCAGCAGCTTAGCTATGACTGGGGCCAACGTCCTGACTTTC.

This clone was observed a few times. The chain carries TRBV6-6 and TRBJ1-4, with D hard to call. With 2 bases removed from V and 5 bases from J, the gap between germline ends came to 12 bases. Germline CDR1 is MNHNY and CDR2 is SVGAGI (reference sequence). This CDR3 is 15 amino acids long. CDR3 nucleotide sequence: TGTGCCAGCAGTTACGGACCAGGCGCAAATGAAAAACTGTTTTTT. Amino acids: CASSYGPGANEKLFF.

This chain joins TRBV6-1 and TRBJ2-5; 9 bases fit TRBD1. Germline V gene data show CDR1 as MNHNS and CDR2 as SASEGT. This CDR3 contains 13 residues. J was trimmed by 2 bases and V by 8 bases; bases with no gene match: 3. The CDR3, as DNA: TGTGCCAGCGGACAGGGGATTCAAGAGACCCAGTACTTC. Its protein product is CASGQGIQETQYF.